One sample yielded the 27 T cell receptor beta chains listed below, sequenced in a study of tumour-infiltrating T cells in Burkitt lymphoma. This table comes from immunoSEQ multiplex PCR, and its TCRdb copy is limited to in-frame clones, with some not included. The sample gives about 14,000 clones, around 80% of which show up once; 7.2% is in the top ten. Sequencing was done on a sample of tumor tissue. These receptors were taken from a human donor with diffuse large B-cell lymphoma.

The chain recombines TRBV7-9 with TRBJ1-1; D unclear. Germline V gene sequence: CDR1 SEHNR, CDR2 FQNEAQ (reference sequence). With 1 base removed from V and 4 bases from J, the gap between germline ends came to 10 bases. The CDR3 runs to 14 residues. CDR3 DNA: TGTGCCAGCAGCTTAGGGACGGAGTCCACTGAAGCTTTCTTT. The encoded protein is CASSLGTESTEAFF.

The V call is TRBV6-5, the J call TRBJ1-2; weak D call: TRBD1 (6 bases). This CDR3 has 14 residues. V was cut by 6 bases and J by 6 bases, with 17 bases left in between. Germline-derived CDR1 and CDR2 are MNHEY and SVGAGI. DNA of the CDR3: TGTGCCAGCAGCTACGTGATGGGGGCCCATGGCTACACCTTC. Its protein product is CASSYVMGAHGYTF.

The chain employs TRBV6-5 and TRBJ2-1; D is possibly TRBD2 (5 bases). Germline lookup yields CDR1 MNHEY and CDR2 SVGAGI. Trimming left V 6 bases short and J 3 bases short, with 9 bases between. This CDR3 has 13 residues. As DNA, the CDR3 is TGTGCCAGCAGCGGAGGACTCTACAATGAGCAGTTCTTC. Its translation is CASSGGLYNEQFF.

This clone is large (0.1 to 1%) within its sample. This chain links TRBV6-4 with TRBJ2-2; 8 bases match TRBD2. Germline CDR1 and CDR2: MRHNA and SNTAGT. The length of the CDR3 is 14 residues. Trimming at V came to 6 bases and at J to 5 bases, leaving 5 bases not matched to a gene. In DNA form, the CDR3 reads TGTGCCAGCAGGACCCTAGCGGGTACCGGGGAGCTGTTTTTT. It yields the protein CASRTLAGTGELFF.

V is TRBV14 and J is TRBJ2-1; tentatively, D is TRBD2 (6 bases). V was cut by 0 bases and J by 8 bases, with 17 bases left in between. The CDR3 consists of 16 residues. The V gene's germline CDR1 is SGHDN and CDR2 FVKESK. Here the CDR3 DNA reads TGTGCCAGCAGCCAAGATTGGACGGGAGTCATTGATGAGCAGTTCTTC. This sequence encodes CASSQDWTGVIDEQFF.

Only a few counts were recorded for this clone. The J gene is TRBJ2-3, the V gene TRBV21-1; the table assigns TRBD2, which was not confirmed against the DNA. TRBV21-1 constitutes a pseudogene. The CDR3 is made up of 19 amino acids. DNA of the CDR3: TGTGCCAGCAGCAAAATGAGGTGGGAACTAGCGGGACCCTGGGATACGCAGTATTTT. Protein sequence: CASSKMRWELAGPWDTQYF.

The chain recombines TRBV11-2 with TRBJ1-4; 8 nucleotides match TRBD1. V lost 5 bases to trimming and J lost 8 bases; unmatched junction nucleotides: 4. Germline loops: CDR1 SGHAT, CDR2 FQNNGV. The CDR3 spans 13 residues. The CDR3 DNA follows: TGTGCCAGCAGCAGAGACAGGGGAGAAAAACTGTTTTTT. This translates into CASSRDRGEKLFF.

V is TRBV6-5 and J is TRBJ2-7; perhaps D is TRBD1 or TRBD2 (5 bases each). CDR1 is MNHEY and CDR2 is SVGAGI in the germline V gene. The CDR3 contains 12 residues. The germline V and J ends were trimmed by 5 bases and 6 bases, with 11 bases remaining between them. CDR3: CASSPQGAEQYF. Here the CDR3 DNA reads TGTGCCAGCAGTCCCCAGGGAGCCGAGCAGTACTTC.

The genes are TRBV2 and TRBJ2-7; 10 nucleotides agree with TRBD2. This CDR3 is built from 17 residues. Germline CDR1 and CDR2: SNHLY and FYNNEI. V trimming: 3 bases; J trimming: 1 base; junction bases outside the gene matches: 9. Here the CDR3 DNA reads TGTGCCAGCAGTGAGGCTAGCGGGAGAATTAGGTCCTACGAGCAGTACGTC. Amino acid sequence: CASSEASGRIRSYEQYV.

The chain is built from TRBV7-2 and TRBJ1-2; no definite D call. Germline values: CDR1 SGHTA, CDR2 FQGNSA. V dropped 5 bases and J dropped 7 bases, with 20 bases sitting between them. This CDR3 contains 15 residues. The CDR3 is CASSPWSGSPRGYTF. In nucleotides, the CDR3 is TGTGCCAGCAGCCCCTGGTCGGGGAGTCCCCGTGGCTACACCTTC. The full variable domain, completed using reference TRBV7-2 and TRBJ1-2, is GAGVSQSPSNKVTEKGKDVELRCDPISGHTALYWYRQSLGQGLEFLIYFQGNSAPDKSGLPSDRFSAERTGGSVSTLTIQRTQQEDSAVYLCASSPWSGSPRGYTFGSGTRLTVV.

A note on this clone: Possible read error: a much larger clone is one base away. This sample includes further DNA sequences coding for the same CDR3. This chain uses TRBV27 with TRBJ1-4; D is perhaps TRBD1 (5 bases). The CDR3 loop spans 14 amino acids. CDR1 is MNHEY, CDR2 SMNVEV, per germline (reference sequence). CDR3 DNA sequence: TGTGCCAGCAGTTTAGGAGGGGCATTGGAAAAATTGTTTTTT. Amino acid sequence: CASSLGGALEKLFF.

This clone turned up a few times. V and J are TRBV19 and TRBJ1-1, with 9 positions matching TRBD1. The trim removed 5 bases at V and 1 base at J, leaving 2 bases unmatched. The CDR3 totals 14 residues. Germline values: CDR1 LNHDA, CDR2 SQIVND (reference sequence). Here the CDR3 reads CASSPGQGNTEAFF. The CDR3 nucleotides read TGTGCCAGTAGTCCGGGACAGGGGAACACTGAAGCTTTCTTT.

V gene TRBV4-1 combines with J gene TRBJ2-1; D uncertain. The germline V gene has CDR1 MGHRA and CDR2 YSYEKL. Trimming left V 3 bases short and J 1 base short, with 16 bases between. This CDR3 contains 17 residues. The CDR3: CASSQVDRNPSYNEQFF. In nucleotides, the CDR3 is TGCGCCAGCAGCCAGGTCGATAGGAACCCGTCCTACAATGAGCAGTTCTTC.

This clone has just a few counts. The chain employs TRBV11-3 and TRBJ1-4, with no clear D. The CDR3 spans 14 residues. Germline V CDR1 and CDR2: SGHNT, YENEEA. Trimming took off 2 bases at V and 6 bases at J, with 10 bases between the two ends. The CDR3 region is CASSLIHGDEKLFF. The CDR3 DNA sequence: TGTGCCAGCAGCTTAATTCATGGGGATGAAAAACTGTTTTTT. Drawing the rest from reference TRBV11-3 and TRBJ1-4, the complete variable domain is EAGVVQSPRYKIIEKKQPVAFWCNPISGHNTLYWYLQNLGQGPELLIRYENEEAVDDSQLPKDRFSAERLKGVDSTLKIQPAELGDSAVYLCASSLIHGDEKLFFGSGTQLSVL.

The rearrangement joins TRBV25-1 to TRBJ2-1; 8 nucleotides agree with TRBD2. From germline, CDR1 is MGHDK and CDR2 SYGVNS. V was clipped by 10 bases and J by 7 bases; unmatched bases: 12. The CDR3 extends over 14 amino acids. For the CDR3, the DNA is TGTGCCACCGCCACAAGCGGGAGTGGTAATGAGCAGTTCTTC. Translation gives CATATSGSGNEQFF.

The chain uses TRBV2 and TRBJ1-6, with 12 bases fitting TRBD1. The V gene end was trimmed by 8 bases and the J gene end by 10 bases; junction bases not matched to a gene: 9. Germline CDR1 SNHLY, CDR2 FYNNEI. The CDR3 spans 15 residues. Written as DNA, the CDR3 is TGTGCCAGCGCTGCGGGACAGGGGGCAGAATCACCCCTCCACTTT. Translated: CASAAGQGAESPLHF.

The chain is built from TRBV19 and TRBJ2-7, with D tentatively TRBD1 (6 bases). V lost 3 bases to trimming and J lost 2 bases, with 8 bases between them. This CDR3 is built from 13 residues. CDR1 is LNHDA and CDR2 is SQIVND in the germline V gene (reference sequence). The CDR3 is CASSIQGPYEQYF. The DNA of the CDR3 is TGTGCCAGTAGTATCCAGGGGCCCTACGAGCAGTACTTC.

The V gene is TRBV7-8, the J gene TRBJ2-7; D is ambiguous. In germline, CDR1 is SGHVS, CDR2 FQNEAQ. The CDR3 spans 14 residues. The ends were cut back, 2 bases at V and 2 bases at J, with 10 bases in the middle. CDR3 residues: CASSLSQVAYEQYF. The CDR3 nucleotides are TGTGCCAGCAGCTTAAGTCAGGTAGCCTACGAGCAGTACTTC. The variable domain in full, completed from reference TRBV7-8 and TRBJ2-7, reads GAGVSQSPRYKVAKRGQDVALRCDPISGHVSLFWYQQALGQGPEFLTYFQNEAQLDKSGLPSDRFFAERPEGSVSTLKIQRTQQEDSAVYLCASSLSQVAYEQYFGPGTRLTVT.

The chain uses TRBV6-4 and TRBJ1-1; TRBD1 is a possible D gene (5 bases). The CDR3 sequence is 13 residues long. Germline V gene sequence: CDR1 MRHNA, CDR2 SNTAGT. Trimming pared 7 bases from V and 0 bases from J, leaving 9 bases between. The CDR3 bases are TGTGCCAGCAAAAGACAGTTGAACACTGAAGCTTTCTTT. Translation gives CASKRQLNTEAFF.

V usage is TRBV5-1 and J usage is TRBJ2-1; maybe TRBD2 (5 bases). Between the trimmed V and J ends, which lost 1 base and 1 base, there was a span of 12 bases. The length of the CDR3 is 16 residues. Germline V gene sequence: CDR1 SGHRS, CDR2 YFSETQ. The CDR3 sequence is CASSLFSGQSYNEQFF. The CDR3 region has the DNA TGCGCCAGCAGCTTGTTCAGCGGCCAATCCTACAATGAGCAGTTCTTC.

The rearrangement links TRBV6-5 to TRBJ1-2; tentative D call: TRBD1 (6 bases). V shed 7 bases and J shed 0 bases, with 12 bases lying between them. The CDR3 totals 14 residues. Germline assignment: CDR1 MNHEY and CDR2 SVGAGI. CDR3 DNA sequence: TGTGCCAGCACTAACGGACAGACTAACTATGGCTACACCTTC. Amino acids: CASTNGQTNYGYTF.

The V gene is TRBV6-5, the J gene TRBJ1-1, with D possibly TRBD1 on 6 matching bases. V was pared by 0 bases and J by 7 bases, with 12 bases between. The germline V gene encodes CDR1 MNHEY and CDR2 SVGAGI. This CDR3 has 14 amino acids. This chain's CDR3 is CASSYSSGVIEAFF. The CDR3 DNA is TGTGCCAGCAGTTACTCTTCAGGGGTGATTGAAGCTTTCTTT.

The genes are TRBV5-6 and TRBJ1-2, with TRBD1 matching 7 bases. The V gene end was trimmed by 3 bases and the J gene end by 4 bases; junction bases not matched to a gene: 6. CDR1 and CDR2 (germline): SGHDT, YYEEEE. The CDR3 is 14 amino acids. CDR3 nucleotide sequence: TGTGCCAGCAGCTCCAGGACAGGCGTCTATGGCTACACCTTC. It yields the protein CASSSRTGVYGYTF.

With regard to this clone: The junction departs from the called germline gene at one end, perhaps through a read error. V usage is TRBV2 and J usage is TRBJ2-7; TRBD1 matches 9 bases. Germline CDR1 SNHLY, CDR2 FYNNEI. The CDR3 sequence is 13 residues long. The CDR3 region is CASSEALGTGKWF. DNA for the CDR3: TGTGCCAGCAGTGAAGCCCTCGGGACAGGGAAATGGTTC.

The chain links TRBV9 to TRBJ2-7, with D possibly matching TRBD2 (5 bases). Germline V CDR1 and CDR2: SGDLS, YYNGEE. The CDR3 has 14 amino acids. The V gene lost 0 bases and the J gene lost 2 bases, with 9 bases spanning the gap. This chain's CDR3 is CASSVVEGTYEQYF. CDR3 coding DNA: TGTGCCAGCAGCGTAGTTGAGGGTACCTACGAGCAGTACTTC. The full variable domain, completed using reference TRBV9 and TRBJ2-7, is DSGVTQTPKHLITATGQRVTLRCSPRSGDLSVYWYQQSLDQGLQFLIQYYNGEERAKGNILERFSAQQFPDLHSELNLSSLELGDSALYFCASSVVEGTYEQYFGPGTRLTVT.

The CDR3 coding sequence is TGTGCCAGCAGCTTACAGGGTACTGTCTATGGCTACACCTTC. Protein: CASSLQGTVYGYTF. The chain has TRBV11-2 and TRBJ1-2, with D tentatively TRBD1 (5 bases). Germline CDR1 reads SGHAT; CDR2 reads FQNNGV. Deletions cut 2 bases from V and 4 bases from J, with 11 bases between. The CDR3 contains 14 residues. The full variable domain, completed using reference TRBV11-2 and TRBJ1-2, is EAGVAQSPRYKIIEKRQSVAFWCNPISGHATLYWYQQILGQGPKLLIQFQNNGVVDDSQLPKDRFSAERLKGVDSTLKIQPAKLEDSAVYLCASSLQGTVYGYTFGSGTRLTVV.

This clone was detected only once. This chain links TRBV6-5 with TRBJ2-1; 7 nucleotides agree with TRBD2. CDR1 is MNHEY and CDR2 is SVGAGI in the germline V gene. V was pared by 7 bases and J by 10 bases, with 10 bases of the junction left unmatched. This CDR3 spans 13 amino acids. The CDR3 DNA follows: TGTGCCAGCATCCCCTACATGGGAGGGGAGCAGTTCTTC. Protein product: CASIPYMGGEQFF.